This note documents a single T cell receptor beta chain sequence. In its sample, this clonotype was seen many times. What this receptor recognizes is not known. Per-nucleotide qualities are absent, and no much larger clonotype sits a single base away. Trimming costs V 5 bases and J 2 bases, and their ends lie 11 bases apart. The CDR1 and CDR2 encoded by the germline V gene are SGHTA and FQGTGA. The CDR3 spans 14 residues, from the cysteine through the phenylalanine. Of the read, only the CDR3 DNA is kept; its 42 bases are in frame from base 1. TCRdb shows the sequencer as Illumina HiSeq 2500. TCR beta libraries were prepared by quantitative 5'-RACE with molecular barcodes. Turning to the authors' computational methods: To identify disease-linked TCR variants, a new computational method was used, one built on a probabilistic model of VDJ rearrangement. TCRdb trimmed the raw reads at Q25, called clones with MiXCR and kept productive beta chains. Rows are combined by CDR3 protein, so each entry shows the most common genes and DNA. TCRdb's processing, not the authors', yielded these V and J calls. The sample table lists approximately 300,000 distinct CDR3 sequences, around 19% of them with a count of one. Of the sample, less than 9.5% falls within the top ten clones.

This specimen comes from a study of CD8 T cells in ankylosing spondylitis (dated by TCRdb to about 2017). About the study as a whole: The study set out to find disease-linked TCR variants by profiling T cell receptor beta repertoires in ankylosing spondylitis patients and healthy donors. The full study cohort comprised about 24 ankylosing spondylitis patients and 85 to 120 healthy donors. Samples of peripheral blood were taken, and for ankylosing spondylitis patients, synovial fluid was collected as well. Study-level results and caveats: A TCR beta motif of several highly homologous amino acid variants appeared characteristic of blood from ankylosing spondylitis patients. In peripheral blood, the disease-linked clones were found at relatively low frequencies and had a CD8+ phenotype. Some motif variants were previously reported in synovial fluid and blood of reactive arthritis patients, suggesting common disease-initiation mechanisms. The disease-linked clones were reported as significantly enriched in matched synovial fluid samples from ankylosing spondylitis patients.

The chain joins TRBV7-3 to TRBJ2-3; the D gene could be either TRBD1 or TRBD2, each agreeing at 5 bases. This sequence originates from a male donor with ankylosing spondylitis or in good health (not recorded which). Specimen: blood, either unsorted or a sorted T cell fraction (not recorded which). The nucleotide sequence is TGTGCCAGCAGCCCCGGGACCACCACAGATACGCAGTATTTT. It codes for CASSPGTTTDTQYF. The entire variable domain, with the stretches around the CDR3 drawn from the reference TRBV7-3 and TRBJ2-3 proteins, is GAGVSQTPSNKVTEKGKYVELRCDPISGHTALYWYRQSLGQGPEFLIYFQGTGAADDSGLPNDRFFAVRPEGSVSTLKIQRTERGDSAVYLCASSPGTTTDTQYFGPGTRLTVL.